A single sample is the source of the 12 T cell receptor beta chains below, sequenced in a study of blood T cells in healthy people across ages. Together with a sample-barcoded 5' primer, a J-beta primer mix was included in a second PCR lasting roughly 6 to 12 cycles. TCRdb reprocessed the 5' RACE reads with MiXCR, giving one entry per CDR3 protein. There are some 800,000 distinct CDR3 sequences in the sample; roughly 25% occur only once, and under 4% lies in the top ten. The sample also formed part of further work on T cells of mothers and their children.

The specimen sequenced was blood. All receptors derive from a boy younger than 18 in good health.

The chain carries TRBV12-3 or TRBV12-4 and TRBJ1-6; no reliable D call. V was trimmed by 3 bases and J by 13 bases, leaving 16 bases between them. The CDR3 extends over 14 amino acids. The CDR3, as DNA: TGTGCCAGCAGTTTTCGGGCCCGGCATTTGCCCCTCCACTTT. Its protein is CASSFRARHLPLHF.

The V and J genes are TRBV10-3 and TRBJ2-5; D is unresolved. Germline CDR1 ENHRY, CDR2 SYGVKD. This CDR3 has 13 residues. Trimming left V 4 bases short and J 2 bases short, with 8 bases between. DNA of the CDR3: TGTGCCATCAGTGGAATAGTACAAGAGACCCAGTACTTC. This gives the protein CAISGIVQETQYF.

The chain carries TRBV27 and TRBJ2-2; the match to TRBD1 covers 10 bases. V was pared by 7 bases and J by 6 bases, with 5 bases of the junction left unmatched. CDR3 length equals 14 residues. Germline CDR1 reads MNHEY; CDR2 reads SMNVEV (reference sequence). CDR3 sequence reads: CASIPGQGSGELFF. The CDR3 DNA is TGTGCCAGCATTCCGGGACAGGGGTCCGGGGAGCTGTTTTTT.

This clonotype was picked up a small number of times. The CDR3 DNA reads as TGTGCCAGCAGCCTCCGACAGCGCTACGAGCAGTACTTC. Translating it yields CASSLRQRYEQYF. V usage is TRBV28 and J usage is TRBJ2-7, with D possibly matching TRBD1 (5 bases). From germline, CDR1 is MDHEN and CDR2 SYDVKM. The germline V and J ends were trimmed by 6 bases and 3 bases, with 12 bases remaining between them. The CDR3 totals 13 residues.

This clonotype was seen a few times. The chain carries TRBV20-1 and TRBJ2-3; TRBD2 might be the D (6 bases). V lost 0 bases and J lost 3, with 13 bases in between. There are 15 residues in the CDR3. Germline values: CDR1 DFQATT, CDR2 SNEGSKA (reference sequence). CDR3 sequence reads: CSARDLARNTDTQYF. In DNA form, the CDR3 reads TGCAGTGCTAGAGATCTAGCGCGGAATACAGATACGCAGTATTTT.

This clonotype was picked up a small number of times. This chain uses TRBV7-6 with TRBJ2-3; possibly TRBD2 for D (6 bases). Germline-derived CDR1 and CDR2 are SGHVS and FNYEAQ. The length of the CDR3 is 15 residues. Trimming stripped 1 base from V and 4 bases from J, with 12 bases between. The CDR3 is CASSLGLELADTQYF. In DNA, the CDR3 is TGTGCCAGCAGCTTAGGACTAGAGCTCGCAGATACGCAGTATTTT.

The rearrangement links TRBV20-1 to TRBJ2-3, with 8 positions matching TRBD2. Germline V gene lookup returns CDR1 DFQATT and CDR2 SNEGSKA (reference sequence). J gave up 4 bases and V 0 bases, and 9 bases lay outside the gene matches. This CDR3 comprises 16 residues. The CDR3, as DNA: TGCAGTGCTAGAGATTTGGGACTAGTGCGGGCAGATACGCAGTATTTT. It encodes CSARDLGLVRADTQYF.

The table lists this clonotype with a few counts. This chain uses TRBV29-1 with TRBJ2-5; a possible D gene is TRBD2 (6 bases). Trimming removed 7 bases at V and 1 base at J, with 16 bases between. Germline V lookup: CDR1 SQVTM, CDR2 ANQGSEA. There are 14 residues in the CDR3. This CDR3 reads CSASWSSGQETQYF. Written as DNA, the CDR3 is TGCAGCGCCTCATGGAGTAGCGGCCAAGAGACCCAGTACTTC.

The chain combines TRBV4-3 with TRBJ2-1, with 8 bases fitting TRBD2. The CDR3 is 17 residues long. Germline-derived CDR1 and CDR2 are LGHNA and YSLEER. The ends lost 6 bases at V and 9 bases at J; junction bases unmatched: 19. CDR3 loop: CASSGSRAGGPPSEQFF. DNA for the CDR3: TGCGCCAGCAGTGGCTCAAGGGCGGGGGGTCCCCCCTCTGAGCAGTTCTTC.

This clonotype was seen only a few times. This chain connects TRBV4-1 to TRBJ2-7; no definite D call. Germline CDR1 and CDR2: MGHRA and YSYEKL. The CDR3 runs to 14 residues. The V end lost 4 bases, the J end lost 3 bases, and 13 bases lay between the germline ends. Here the CDR3 reads CASSLSESNYEQYF. CDR3 sequence (DNA): TGCGCCAGCAGCCTTTCAGAGTCGAACTACGAGCAGTACTTC.

This chain links TRBV4-1 with TRBJ2-4, with a tentative D call TRBD1 (6 bases). CDR3 size: 17 residues. Germline assignment: CDR1 MGHRA and CDR2 YSYEKL. V was shortened by 4 bases and J by 1 base, with 17 bases between the two germline ends. The CDR3 DNA follows: TGCGCCAGCAGCCCTATCCTGGGGGCGGCCGCCAAAAACATTCAGTACTTC. Translation gives CASSPILGAAAKNIQYF.

This clonotype appeared a few times. This chain connects TRBV20-1 to TRBJ2-5; D is possibly TRBD2 (6 bases). CDR3 length: 13 amino acids. V lost 7 bases and J lost 2, with 14 bases in between. The germline gives CDR1 DFQATT, CDR2 SNEGSKA (reference sequence). The CDR3 sequence is CSVAAGPQETQYF. The CDR3 bases are TGCAGTGTTGCGGCGGGACCTCAAGAGACCCAGTACTTC.